The clone carrying this T cell receptor beta chain was detected only a few times. The antigen remains undetermined. This sample was taken from a study of cytomegalovirus exposure and HLA in healthy donors. General study points: Published work reported that the classifier diagnosed cytomegalovirus status with high specificity and sensitivity.

J was trimmed by 2 bases and V by 4 bases; bases with no gene match: 6. CDR1 and CDR2 from the germline V gene are SGHNT and YYREEE (reference sequence). This CDR3 contains 15 residues. The repertoire was sequenced with immunoSEQ multiplex PCR; TCRdb's copy has only in-frame clones and lacks some. The sample yields roughly 200,000 clones, about three quarters seen once. The source is a woman between 25 and 40 years old in good health and CMV-seronegative. This chain joins TRBV5-4 and TRBJ2-4; the match to TRBD1 covers 7 bases. The sample comprised PBMCs. CDR3 in amino acids: CASSRTGATKNIQYF. The CDR3 bases are TGTGCCAGCAGCCGCACAGGGGCCACCAAAAACATTCAGTACTTC.